The next 24 T cell receptor beta chains were all read from a single sample in a study of control samples from healthy donors and cancer patients (dated by TCRdb to 2018 to 2021). Receptor amplification or capture employed the immunoSEQ multiplex PCR assay. Sourced from immuneACCESS, this table was stored by TCRdb with only in-frame sequences that have V and J called. A share of the clones is absent; for the studies checked, an unresolved V gene accounts for under half, and the remainder has no known explanation. This sample has about 94,000 clones in its table, and about nine tenths of those were observed once. The ten largest clones represent over 3% of the sample. Sequencing used blood. Receptor source: a woman aged 18-30 years in good health.

This clone was recorded only once. The chain is built from TRBV5-1 and TRBJ2-7, with D hard to call. Trimming stripped 2 bases from V and 6 bases from J, with 15 bases between. Germline V gene data show CDR1 as SGHRS and CDR2 as YFSETQ. This CDR3 spans 14 amino acids. In nucleotides, the CDR3 is TGCGCCAGCAGCTTCGTAGGGATTGATAGCGAGCAGTACTTC. Its protein product is CASSFVGIDSEQYF.

This sequence joins TRBV19 and TRBJ2-1; D call uncertain. Trimming took off 2 bases at V and 8 bases at J, with 10 bases between the two ends. This CDR3 is built from 13 residues. Germline CDR1 LNHDA, CDR2 SQIVND (reference sequence). The CDR3 protein is CASSINRGDEQFF. The DNA of the CDR3 is TGTGCCAGTAGTATAAACCGAGGCGATGAGCAGTTCTTC.

The chain joins TRBV10-2 to TRBJ1-4, with 12 bases fitting TRBD1. Germline V gene data show CDR1 as WSHSY and CDR2 as SAAADI. The CDR3 covers 16 residues. Trimming took 7 bases from V and 5 from J; bases not matched to a gene: 8. The CDR3 sequence is CASNGPGTGGNEKLFF. In DNA form, the CDR3 reads TGCGCCAGCAACGGTCCCGGGACAGGGGGCAATGAAAAACTGTTTTTT.

The V and J genes are TRBV23-1 and TRBJ2-5; D ambiguous. TRBV23-1 counts as an open reading frame of uncertain function. V was pared by 6 bases and J by 5 bases, with 13 bases between. This CDR3 is built from 13 residues. Here the CDR3 reads CASSPRMVETQYF. The CDR3 nucleotides are TGCGCCAGCAGCCCAAGGATGGTGGAGACCCAGTACTTC.

The chain is built from TRBV3-1 (or the pseudogene TRBV3-2) and TRBJ2-1; 8 bases map to TRBD1. V lost 0 bases and J lost 3; bases outside the gene matches: 7. The CDR3 covers 17 residues. Looked up from germline, CDR1 is LGHDT and CDR2 is YNNKEL (reference sequence). DNA for the CDR3: TGTGCCAGCAGCCAAGACAAGAGAGGACAGGGCTACAATGAGCAGTTCTTC. It translates to CASSQDKRGQGYNEQFF.

This sequence joins TRBV9 and TRBJ2-5; a weak D match, TRBD1 (5 bases). Trimming removed 0 bases from V and 2 bases from J, with 11 bases in between. Germline CDR1 and CDR2: SGDLS and YYNGEE. This CDR3 region has 15 residues. CDR3 nucleotides: TGTGCCAGCAGCGTAGATGGGGCAGAACAAGAGACCCAGTACTTC. The encoded protein is CASSVDGAEQETQYF. The full variable domain, completed using reference TRBV9 and TRBJ2-5, is DSGVTQTPKHLITATGQRVTLRCSPRSGDLSVYWYQQSLDQGLQFLIQYYNGEERAKGNILERFSAQQFPDLHSELNLSSLELGDSALYFCASSVDGAEQETQYFGPGTRLLVL.

This chain links TRBV5-1 with TRBJ2-5; 10 nucleotides agree with TRBD1. CDR1 is SGHRS, CDR2 YFSETQ, per germline. The CDR3 loop spans 14 amino acids. Trimming at V came to 5 bases and at J to 5 bases, leaving 6 bases not matched to a gene. This CDR3 reads CASRATGGGETQYF. CDR3 bases: TGCGCCAGCAGAGCGACAGGGGGCGGCGAGACCCAGTACTTC.

The chain carries TRBV9 and TRBJ1-6; tentative D call: TRBD1 (5 bases). CDR3 length: 14 amino acids. V dropped 0 bases and J dropped 7 bases, with 8 bases sitting between them. Germline lookup yields CDR1 SGDLS and CDR2 YYNGEE. The CDR3: CASSVGGENSPLHF. The CDR3 nucleotides are TGTGCCAGCAGCGTAGGGGGGGAAAATTCACCCCTCCACTTT.

The chain uses TRBV18 and TRBJ1-5; tentatively, D is TRBD1 (5 bases). V shed 3 bases and J shed 7 bases, with 13 bases lying between them. Germline V gene sequence: CDR1 KGHSH, CDR2 LQKENI. There are 14 residues in the CDR3. The CDR3 here is CASSPQGPPQPQHF. The CDR3 region has the DNA TGTGCCAGCTCACCTCAGGGTCCCCCGCAGCCCCAGCATTTT. Using reference TRBV18 and TRBJ1-5 for the parts outside the CDR3, the full variable domain is NAGVMQNPRHLVRRRGQEARLRCSPMKGHSHVYWYRQLPEEGLKFMVYLQKENIIDESGMPKERFSAEFPKEGPSILRIQQVVRGDSAAYFCASSPQGPPQPQHFGDGTRLSIL.

This chain uses TRBV6-5 with TRBJ1-1; TRBD1 might be the D (6 bases). V dropped 5 bases and J dropped 1 base, with 14 bases sitting between them. The CDR3 spans 15 residues. Germline values: CDR1 MNHEY, CDR2 SVGAGI. CDR3 region: CASSRYGQTNTEAFF. The CDR3 bases are TGTGCCAGCAGTCGCTACGGACAGACGAACACTGAAGCTTTCTTT.

The V and J genes are TRBV18 and TRBJ1-2; TRBD1 is a possible D gene (6 bases). The CDR3 has 17 residues. CDR1 is KGHSH and CDR2 is LQKENI in the germline V gene. V was shortened by 5 bases and J by 0 bases, with 19 bases between the two germline ends. CDR3 DNA: TGTGCCAGCTCAGAGCTTCAGGGGCCCCCGACTAACTATGGCTACACCTTC. Its protein product is CASSELQGPPTNYGYTF.

The V and J genes are TRBV4-1 and TRBJ1-1; 7 bases are shared with TRBD1. With 0 bases clipped from V and 0 bases from J, the junction kept 13 bases outside the gene matches. There are 19 residues in the CDR3. Per germline, CDR1 MGHRA and CDR2 YSYEKL. The CDR3 DNA sequence: TGCGCCAGCAGCCAAGAGGCGACAGGGTTCCCTGAGATGAACACTGAAGCTTTCTTT. This codes for CASSQEATGFPEMNTEAFF.

The rearrangement links TRBV27 to TRBJ1-1; a weak D match, TRBD1 (5 bases). CDR3 size: 18 residues. V was shortened by 2 bases and J by 4 bases, with 23 bases between the two germline ends. Germline assignment: CDR1 MNHEY and CDR2 SMNVEV (reference sequence). CDR3 sequence reads: CASSLNPYSGGQGTEAFF. DNA of the CDR3: TGTGCCAGCAGTTTAAATCCCTATTCCGGGGGTCAGGGCACTGAAGCTTTCTTT.

The chain couples TRBV5-1 to TRBJ2-7; 8 bases line up with TRBD1. Germline CDR1 is SGHRS and CDR2 is YFSETQ. The junction had 3 bases not matched to a gene; V was cut back by 4 bases and J by 0 bases. The CDR3 is made up of 14 amino acids. The CDR3: CASSRDRSSYEQYF. CDR3 bases: TGCGCCAGCAGCCGGGACAGGAGCTCCTACGAGCAGTACTTC. Filled out from reference TRBV5-1 and TRBJ2-7, the complete variable domain reads KAGVTQTPRYLIKTRGQQVTLSCSPISGHRSVSWYQQTPGQGLQFLFEYFSETQRNKGNFPGRFSGRQFSNSRSEMNVSTLELGDSALYLCASSRDRSSYEQYFGPGTRLTVT.

The chain combines TRBV5-4 with TRBJ2-7; D is unresolved. V was pared by 0 bases and J by 0 bases, with 10 bases between. Germline assignment: CDR1 SGHNT and CDR2 YYREEE (reference sequence). The CDR3 extends over 15 amino acids. CDR3 sequence: CASSLGDTSSYEQYF. In DNA, the CDR3 is TGTGCCAGCAGCTTGGGAGACACCAGCTCCTACGAGCAGTACTTC.

This clone was counted a few times. The rearrangement uses TRBV13 and TRBJ1-1; possible D gene TRBD1, 6 bases. Germline CDR1 and CDR2: PRHDT and FYEKMQ (reference sequence). The V end lost 5 bases, the J end lost 5 bases, and 9 bases lay between the germline ends. CDR3 length equals 12 residues. CDR3 coding DNA: TGTGCCAGCAGCGGCAGGGGAACTGAAGCTTTCTTT. Its protein product is CASSGRGTEAFF. Based on the CDR3 plus reference TRBV13 and TRBJ1-1, the full variable domain is AAGVIQSPRHLIKEKRETATLKCYPIPRHDTVYWYQQGPGQDPQFLISFYEKMQSDKGSIPDRFSAQQFSDYHSELNMSSLELGDSALYFCASSGRGTEAFFGQGTRLTVV.

This chain uses TRBV5-1 with TRBJ1-4; tentatively, D is TRBD1 (5 bases). Germline assignment: CDR1 SGHRS and CDR2 YFSETQ. The CDR3 length is 14 residues. The V gene lost 0 bases and the J gene lost 8 bases, with 11 bases spanning the gap. The CDR3 spells CASSLEGPREKLFF. DNA for the CDR3: TGCGCCAGCAGCTTGGAGGGGCCGAGAGAAAAACTGTTTTTT.

Remarks on this clone: This same CDR3 is encoded by further DNA sequences in the sample. The chain carries TRBV7-8 and TRBJ2-2; 11 nucleotides align to TRBD2. The V and J ends lost 3 bases and 1 base, in that order; junction bases with no gene match: 7. Looked up from germline, CDR1 is SGHVS and CDR2 is FQNEAQ. The CDR3 loop spans 18 amino acids. The CDR3 spells CASSFMGLAGGNTGELFF. For the CDR3, the DNA is TGTGCCAGCAGCTTTATGGGGCTAGCGGGGGGGAACACCGGGGAGCTGTTTTTT. The full variable domain, with the rest looked up from reference TRBV7-8 and TRBJ2-2, is GAGVSQSPRYKVAKRGQDVALRCDPISGHVSLFWYQQALGQGPEFLTYFQNEAQLDKSGLPSDRFFAERPEGSVSTLKIQRTQQEDSAVYLCASSFMGLAGGNTGELFFGEGSRLTVL.

The chain recombines TRBV4-1 with TRBJ1-4; D might be TRBD1 (5 bases). The CDR3 is made up of 15 amino acids. Germline V lookup: CDR1 MGHRA, CDR2 YSYEKL. V lost 1 base and J 5 bases, leaving 11 bases between the germline ends. DNA of the CDR3: TGCGCCAGCAGCCAAGGAGACAGAGACAATGAAAAACTGTTTTTT. Its translation is CASSQGDRDNEKLFF.

The rearrangement uses TRBV7-3 and TRBJ2-3; 8 bases line up with TRBD1. V shed 5 bases and J 1 base; nucleotides not matched to a gene: 2. The CDR3 length is 14 residues. Germline loops: CDR1 SGHTA, CDR2 FQGTGA. Here the CDR3 reads CASSLTGGTDTQYF. For the CDR3, the DNA is TGTGCCAGCAGCCTGACAGGGGGCACAGATACGCAGTATTTT.

This sequence joins TRBV7-9 and TRBJ1-2; TRBD1 is a possible D gene (6 bases). This CDR3 has 15 residues. CDR1 and CDR2 (germline): SEHNR, FQNEAQ (reference sequence). Between the trimmed V and J ends, which lost 5 bases and 0 bases, there was a span of 13 bases. In DNA, the CDR3 is TGTGCCAGCAGCACAGGGCCCGGATCTAACTATGGCTACACCTTC. It is translated as CASSTGPGSNYGYTF.

V usage is TRBV14 and J usage is TRBJ2-1; the D is unclear. Looked up from germline, CDR1 is SGHDN and CDR2 is FVKESK. V was clipped by 1 base and J by 12 bases, with 4 bases between them. CDR3 length: 10 residues. CDR3 in amino acids: CASSQAGQFF. In DNA form, the CDR3 reads TGTGCCAGCAGCCAAGCCGGGCAGTTCTTC.

The rearrangement links TRBV7-7 to TRBJ1-6; D gene uncertain. Trimming left V 5 bases short and J 3 bases short, with 8 bases between. Germline lookup yields CDR1 SSHAT and CDR2 FNYEAQ (reference sequence). This CDR3 region has 14 residues. This chain's CDR3 is CASSPSFYNSPLHF. The CDR3 DNA reads TGTGCCAGCAGCCCCTCGTTCTATAATTCACCCCTCCACTTT.

This clone was observed a few times. The chain is built from TRBV11-2 and TRBJ2-7; TRBD2 aligns across 7 bases. CDR1 is SGHAT, CDR2 FQNNGV, per germline. This CDR3 is 15 amino acids long. With V trimmed by 0 bases and J by 4 bases, 6 bases remained unmatched. Here the CDR3 reads CASSLEGRGGYEQYF. CDR3 in DNA: TGTGCCAGCAGCTTAGAGGGGAGGGGAGGTTACGAGCAGTACTTC.